A selection of T cell receptor beta chains follows, all from one sample in a study of Graves' ophthalmopathy and Graves' hyperthyroidism. TCRdb fed the multiplex PCR reads into MiXCR, producing one record per CDR3 protein. The data hold some 750,000 distinct CDR3 sequences, with 40% observed a single time. Sequencing was performed on peripheral blood. These TCRs come from an adult man with Graves' ophthalmopathy. Each CDR3 is given with its conserved first and last residue. The D gene is left open where the match is weak. The size of a clone is reported for some rows only, either as once, few or many, or as a class for expanded clones.

few TRBD1 TRBJ1-2 TRBV2 TGTGCCAGCAGTATACAGGGGGACTATGGCTACACCTTC CASSIQGDYGYTF
NA NA TRBJ1-3 TRBV12-3/TRBV12-4 TGTGCCAGCAGTCTCGACGGTGAAAGGGGAAACACCATATATTTT CASSLDGERGNTIYF
NA NA TRBJ2-7 TRBV5-8 TGTGCCAGCAGCTCCCTGAGTCTGGACGAGCAGTACTTC CASSSLSLDEQYF
NA NA TRBJ1-1 TRBV20-1 TGCAGTGCTAGACCACCGGAGGGTATGAACACTGAAGCTTTCTTT CSARPPEGMNTEAFF
many TRBD2 TRBJ2-7 TRBV20-1 TGCAGTGCCGGGACTAGCGGGAGGGCCCACGAGCAGTACTTC CSAGTSGRAHEQYF
NA NA TRBJ2-5 TRBV7-9 TGTGCCAGCAGCCGCCGGGTGCAAAAGCAAGAGACCCAGTACTTC CASSRRVQKQETQYF
many TRBD1 TRBJ2-5 TRBV7-2 TGTGCCAGTTTGACAGGGGGACTTCAACGAGGGACCCAGTACTTC CASLTGGLQRGTQYF
NA NA TRBJ2-7 TRBV7-2 TGTGCCAGCAGCCACAGGGGCTCCCGGGGGGAGCAGTACTTC CASSHRGSRGEQYF
many TRBD1 TRBJ1-6 TRBV7-9 TGTGCCAGCAGCCCTGGACAGGGAAATACGCCCCTCCACTTT CASSPGQGNTPLHF
once NA TRBJ2-2 TRBV29-1 TGCAGCGTCAATCAGGCGAGGGGTGGTGAGCTGTTTTTT CSVNQARGGELFF
few NA TRBJ2-7 TRBV5-8 TGTGCCAGCAGCTTAGATGGGCGCGGAGCGGTCTCCTACGAGCAGTACTTC CASSLDGRGAVSYEQYF
few NA TRBJ1-4 TRBV19 TGTGCCAGTACTGGACAGCGTAATGAAAAACTGTTTTTT CASTGQRNEKLFF
few NA TRBJ2-5 TRBV11-2 TGTGCCAGCAGCACCGCAGGTAGATCCTTCCTGGAGACCCAGTACTTC CASSTAGRSFLETQYF
many NA TRBJ1-2 TRBV29-1 TGCAGCGTTTGGTCAACCCACGGGTATGGCTACACCTTC CSVWSTHGYGYTF
few NA TRBJ1-1 TRBV9 TGTGCCAGCAGCCAAGATCCAGGGAAGAGGACTGAAGCTTTCTTT CASSQDPGKRTEAFF
few TRBD2 TRBJ2-5 TRBV6-5 TGTGCCAGCAGTGACCGGGCTAGCGGGGGGAAAGAGACCCAGTACTTC CASSDRASGGKETQYF
few NA TRBJ2-7 TRBV10-3 TGTGCCAGCGGGTTAGGGAAAACCTACGAGCAGTACTTC CASGLGKTYEQYF
many NA TRBJ1-1 TRBV11-2 TGTGCCAGCAGCTTAGATGGCGGCTTCGGCACTGAAGCTTTCTTT CASSLDGGFGTEAFF
few TRBD2 TRBJ2-7 TRBV20-1 TGCAGTGCTAGAGGGCGGGAGGGATCCTACGAGCAGTACTTC CSARGREGSYEQYF
NA TRBD1 TRBJ2-1 TRBV11-1 TGTGCCAGCAGCCTCAACAGGGGGGCCCCCTACAATGAGCAGTTCTTC CASSLNRGAPYNEQFF
NA NA TRBJ1-4 TRBV7-9 TGTGCCAGCAGCTTATCAATATGCATCTGTGAAAAACTGTTTTTT CASSLSICICEKLFF
NA TRBD1 TRBJ1-1 TRBV7-3 TGTGCCAGCAGCCCAACAGGGGGACGGCGCGTCACTGAAGCTTTCTTT CASSPTGGRRVTEAFF
NA NA TRBJ2-7 TRBV10-3 TGTGCCATCAGTCGGGGAGAGTACGAGCAGTACTTC CAISRGEYEQYF
few TRBD1 TRBJ1-5 TRBV29-1 TGCAGCGTTGGCGGACAGGGGGTGGCGAGTGAGCCCCAGCATTTT CSVGGQGVASEPQHF
many NA TRBJ1-1 TRBV7-2 TGTGCCAGCAGCTTAGTATCACTAAACACTGAAGCTTTCTTT CASSLVSLNTEAFF
NA NA TRBJ1-1 TRBV9 TGTGCCAGCAGCCCATACCAGGACACCATGAACACTGAAGCTTTCTTT CASSPYQDTMNTEAFF
NA NA TRBJ2-2 TRBV19 TGTGCCAGTAGTACTAGGCAGTCCCCCACCGGGGAGCTGCTTTTT CASSTRQSPTGELLF
once NA TRBJ2-3 TRBV7-9 TGTGCCAGCAGCTTAGCTAGACAGTCAGATACGCAGTATTTT CASSLARQSDTQYF
many NA TRBJ1-5 TRBV9 TGTGCCAGCAGCGTAGGGGGCTCGGGCAATCAGCCCCAGCATTTT CASSVGGSGNQPQHF
many TRBD2 TRBJ2-1 TRBV7-3 TGTGCCAGCAGCCAGACGGGACTAGCTACCTATGAGCAGTTCTTC CASSQTGLATYEQFF
many TRBD1 TRBJ1-2 TRBV7-9 TGTGCCAGCAGCCTATCAGGGGGGGACTATGGCTACACCTTC CASSLSGGDYGYTF
many NA TRBJ1-2 TRBV5-6 TGTGCCAGCAGCCCTTCCGGGACATCGAGTGGCTACACCTTC CASSPSGTSSGYTF
NA NA TRBJ1-1 TRBV25-1 TGTGCCAGCAGTGTCCCAAAAGGGGAGTTTGGCACTGAAGCTTTCTTT CASSVPKGEFGTEAFF
many NA TRBJ2-5 TRBV29-1 TGCAGCGTTGCGCAGGGTCAAGAGACCCAGTACTTC CSVAQGQETQYF
NA NA TRBJ2-7 TRBV4-1 TGCGCCAGCAGCCAAGTAGCCGCGACCGACGAGCAGTACTTC CASSQVAATDEQYF
many TRBD1 TRBJ2-5 TRBV29-1 TGCAGCGTTGAAGATGGACAGGGCGGGGAGACCCAGTACTTC CSVEDGQGGETQYF
NA NA TRBJ1-1 TRBV19 TGTGCCAGTAGTATTCGACCCCGGACTGAAGCTTTCTTT CASSIRPRTEAFF
many NA TRBJ1-5 TRBV7-2 TGTGCCAGCAGCCGAGGGCACGGCAATCAGCCCCAGCATTTT CASSRGHGNQPQHF
many NA TRBJ1-1 TRBV29-1 TGCAGCGTCGTACCCTCTGAAGCTTTCTTT CSVVPSEAFF
NA NA TRBJ2-6 TRBV10-3 TGTGCCGTCTCTGGGGCCAACGTCCTGACTTTC CAVSGANVLTF
few NA TRBJ2-7 TRBV7-3 TGTGCCAGCAGCTCAACTGCCGCACAGGGCCTTTACTACGAGCAGTACTTC CASSSTAAQGLYYEQYF
NA NA TRBJ2-5 TRBV29-1 TGCAGCGGGAAATTGGGTTCCCGGCAAGAGACCCAGTACTTC CSGKLGSRQETQYF
NA TRBD2 TRBJ2-5 TRBV28 TGTGCCAGCAGAATAGCGGGGGGGCCAGAGACCCAGTACTTC CASRIAGGPETQYF
many NA TRBJ1-5 TRBV5-1 TGCGCCAGCGGCGAGGGTAGCAATCAGCCCCAGCATTTT CASGEGSNQPQHF
many TRBD1 TRBJ1-5 TRBV19 TGTGCCAGCAGCCGTGGACAGGGCAATCAGCCCCAGCATTTT CASSRGQGNQPQHF
many NA TRBJ1-1 TRBV5-1 TGCGCCAGCAGCTTGGATGACGGCTTCACTGAAGCTTTCTTT CASSLDDGFTEAFF
NA TRBD1 TRBJ1-2 TRBV7-2 TGTGCCAGCAGTTCAACAGGGGGCGCTTTTTATGGCTACACCTTC CASSSTGGAFYGYTF
NA NA TRBJ1-5 TRBV20-1 TGCAGTGCTAGTTTTGGCGCCAGGGTGTCCCAGCCCCAGCATTTT CSASFGARVSQPQHF
NA NA TRBJ2-7 TRBV9 TGTGCCAGCGCCGCAGAGGGAAGCTCCTACGAGCAGTACTTC CASAAEGSSYEQYF